This T cell receptor (beta chain) stems from a study of T cell responses to AZD1222 COVID-19 vaccine. The assay was immunoSEQ multiplex PCR, and TCRdb's table has in-frame clones only and misses some. The sample has roughly 110,000 clones; approximately 89% are singletons. Remarks on this clone: The antigen remains undetermined.

CDR3 length equals 11 residues. The germline V gene encodes CDR1 MGHDK and CDR2 SYGVNS. Trimming removed 6 bases from V and 14 bases from J, with 14 bases in between. Study results and limitations: A reported finding is that nearly half of spike-specific TCRs target unmutated variant regions.

This receptor was obtained from an adult in good health. The sequencing used peripheral blood, collected on day 0 of AZD1222 vaccination. The rearrangement uses TRBV25-1 and TRBJ1-3; the D gene is possibly TRBD1 (6 bases). The chain's CDR3 is CASSDTGNLYF. The CDR3 region has the DNA TGTGCCAGCAGCGACACAGGGAATTTATATTTT.